These 26 T cell receptor beta chains came from one sample sequenced in a study of yellow fever vaccine responses in identical twins. TCRdb independently ran MiXCR on the RT-PCR reads; one entry per CDR3 protein. This repertoire shows 7,500 to 10,000 distinct CDR3 sequences, 65% to 85% found once; its top ten account for 2% to 2.5%. This material consisted of T cells from blood (PBMCs), unsorted or a sorted subset (not recorded which), taken before or after yellow fever vaccination (not recorded which). Receptor source: a woman between 18 and 29 years old who received the yellow fever vaccine.

This chain links TRBV2 with TRBJ2-1; D call uncertain. This CDR3 comprises 15 residues. V lost 1 base, J lost 6 bases, and 13 bases lay in between. Germline CDR1 is SNHLY and CDR2 is FYNNEI. The CDR3, as DNA: TGTGCCAGCAGTGAAGTCAGGAGTCCGTCCAATGAGCAGTTCTTC. Amino acid sequence: CASSEVRSPSNEQFF.

The CDR3 DNA reads as TGTGCCAGCAGATATACAGAGGATGGCTACACCTTC. Amino acid sequence: CASRYTEDGYTF. This chain links TRBV13 with TRBJ1-2; D is undetermined. Germline V gene data show CDR1 as PRHDT and CDR2 as FYEKMQ (reference sequence). V was cut by 6 bases and J by 6 bases, with 11 bases left in between. The CDR3 spans 12 residues.

The genes are TRBV10-1 and TRBJ1-3; 7 nucleotides align to TRBD1. CDR1 WNHNN and CDR2 SYGVQD come from the germline V gene (reference sequence). This CDR3 region has 16 residues. Germline trimming cut 5 bases from V and 4 bases from J; bases unmatched to any gene: 11. The CDR3 nucleotides read TGCGCCAGCAGTCCCTGGACAGGCGGACTAGGAAACACCATATATTTT. It yields the protein CASSPWTGGLGNTIYF.

This clonotype was observed a handful of times. This chain joins TRBV27 and TRBJ2-2; no definite D call. CDR3 length equals 14 residues. Looked up from germline, CDR1 is MNHEY and CDR2 is SMNVEV (reference sequence). Trimming stripped 3 bases from V and 1 base from J, with 6 bases between. CDR3: CASSFLENTGELFF. CDR3 nucleotide sequence: TGTGCCAGCAGTTTCTTGGAGAACACCGGGGAGCTGTTTTTT.

V gene TRBV12-3 or TRBV12-4 combines with J gene TRBJ2-7, with 9 bases fitting TRBD1. Losses at the gene ends were 3 bases for V and 6 bases for J; bases not matched to a gene: 3. The CDR3 has 13 residues. CDR3 coding DNA: TGTGCCAGCAGTTTCCGGGACAGGGTCGAGCAGTACTTC. This translates into CASSFRDRVEQYF.

The V call is TRBV12-3 or TRBV12-4, the J call TRBJ1-1; unclear D gene. The CDR3 loop spans 13 amino acids. V lost 5 bases, J lost 0 bases, and 7 bases lay in between. The CDR3 sequence: CASSVEMNTEAFF. CDR3 bases: TGTGCCAGCAGTGTAGAGATGAACACTGAAGCTTTCTTT.

This chain uses TRBV3-1 with TRBJ2-1, with unresolved D. Germline V gene data show CDR1 as LGHDT and CDR2 as YNNKEL (reference sequence). Trimming removed 2 bases at V and 5 bases at J, with 10 bases between. The CDR3 runs 14 residues. CDR3 sequence: CASSQPGRNNEQFF. The DNA for the CDR3 is TGTGCCAGCAGCCAACCGGGCAGAAACAATGAGCAGTTCTTC.

The chain combines TRBV24-1 with TRBJ1-2; TRBD1 matches at 7 bases. Germline lookup yields CDR1 KGHDR and CDR2 SFDVKD. The CDR3 consists of 14 residues. V shed 3 bases, J shed 2 bases, and the junction held 2 bases outside the gene matches. CDR3 bases: TGTGCCACCAGTGATCCGGGACAGAACTATGGCTACACCTTC. Its protein product is CATSDPGQNYGYTF.

The gene calls are TRBV10-3 and TRBJ2-1, with 10 bases that match TRBD2. Trimming at V came to 6 bases and at J to 3 bases, leaving 2 bases not matched to a gene. This CDR3 is 14 amino acids long. Germline-derived CDR1 and CDR2 are ENHRY and SYGVKD. The CDR3 protein is CAIRGTSDYNEQFF. The CDR3 nucleotides read TGTGCCATCAGGGGGACTAGCGACTACAATGAGCAGTTCTTC.

V usage is TRBV12-1 and J usage is TRBJ2-1. TRBV12-1 is a pseudogene segment. CDR3 length equals 14 residues. The CDR3 sequence is CASSFRTQNNEQFF. The CDR3 nucleotides read TGTGCCAGCAGCTTTCGCACACAGAACAATGAGCAGTTCTTC.

The chain combines TRBV15 with TRBJ1-5; maybe TRBD1 (5 bases). The CDR3 extends over 13 amino acids. Germline V gives CDR1 LNHNV, CDR2 YYDKDF (reference sequence). The V and J ends lost 4 bases and 7 bases respectively, with 11 bases between them. The CDR3 spells CATSTRGRQPQHF. CDR3 coding DNA: TGTGCCACCAGCACCCGGGGGAGACAGCCCCAGCATTTT.

The J gene is TRBJ2-7, the V gene TRBV28; D is tentatively TRBD1 or TRBD2 (6 bases each). The CDR3 sequence is 15 residues long. The ends were cut back, 9 bases at V and 4 bases at J, with 22 bases in the middle. Germline V gene data show CDR1 as MDHEN and CDR2 as SYDVKM. The CDR3 sequence is CASFGTGAIGYEQYF. The CDR3 DNA reads TGTGCCAGTTTCGGGACGGGGGCTATCGGGTACGAGCAGTACTTC.

The rearrangement uses TRBV29-1 and TRBJ1-2, with TRBD1 matching 7 bases. CDR3 length equals 16 residues. Losses at the gene ends were 8 bases for V and 2 bases for J; bases not matched to a gene: 17. Germline V lookup: CDR1 SQVTM, CDR2 ANQGSEA. This CDR3 reads CSTTPGTVGANYGYTF. The CDR3 nucleotides read TGCAGCACTACTCCCGGGACAGTGGGGGCCAACTATGGCTACACCTTC.

V gene TRBV29-1 combines with J gene TRBJ1-3; unclear D gene. The CDR3 has 12 amino acids. Germline CDR1 reads SQVTM; CDR2 reads ANQGSEA. The V and J ends lost 7 bases and 1 base respectively, with 8 bases between them. CDR3 DNA: TGCAGCGCCGGGGAGTCTGGAAACACCATATATTTT. It translates to CSAGESGNTIYF.

The gene calls are TRBV29-1 and TRBJ2-7; D could derive from TRBD1 or TRBD2 (5 bases each). Germline values: CDR1 SQVTM, CDR2 ANQGSEA. Trimming removed 7 bases from V and 7 bases from J, with 14 bases in between. The CDR3 extends over 11 amino acids. The CDR3 sequence: CSAMGVGEQYV. The DNA for the CDR3 is TGCAGCGCCATGGGGGTGGGGGAGCAGTACGTC.

The V and J genes are TRBV19 and TRBJ2-5, with D tentatively TRBD2 (5 bases). CDR3 length equals 12 residues. The germline V gene has CDR1 LNHDA and CDR2 SQIVND (reference sequence). Trimming took off 5 bases at V and 5 bases at J, with 9 bases between the two ends. CDR3: CASSRPGETQYF. The CDR3 bases are TGTGCCAGTAGTCGCCCGGGGGAGACCCAGTACTTC.

V and J are TRBV28 and TRBJ1-1; D is unresolved. Germline V gives CDR1 MDHEN, CDR2 SYDVKM. The CDR3 extends over 14 amino acids. V lost 2 bases and J 8 bases, leaving 15 bases between the germline ends. This chain's CDR3 is CASSLTGLAPEAFF. CDR3 nucleotides: TGTGCCAGCAGTTTAACGGGTTTGGCCCCGGAAGCTTTCTTT.

The chain recombines TRBV5-1 with TRBJ2-3, with a possible D match to TRBD2 (5 bases). This CDR3 spans 13 amino acids. Germline V gene data show CDR1 as SGHRS and CDR2 as YFSETQ. V was shortened by 5 bases and J by 2 bases, with 9 bases between the two germline ends. The CDR3 DNA reads as TGCGCCAGCAGAGTCGGGATCACAGATACGCAGTATTTT. It is translated as CASRVGITDTQYF. Drawing the rest from reference TRBV5-1 and TRBJ2-3, the complete variable domain is KAGVTQTPRYLIKTRGQQVTLSCSPISGHRSVSWYQQTPGQGLQFLFEYFSETQRNKGNFPGRFSGRQFSNSRSEMNVSTLELGDSALYLCASRVGITDTQYFGPGTRLTVL.

The chain employs TRBV3-1 and TRBJ1-1, with D uncertain. The germline gives CDR1 LGHDT, CDR2 YNNKEL (reference sequence). V was pared by 4 bases and J by 7 bases, with 10 bases between. CDR3 length: 12 residues. The CDR3 here is CASSLGRLEAFF. The CDR3 DNA follows: TGTGCCAGCAGCCTCGGGAGGCTTGAAGCTTTCTTT. The whole variable domain, filled in from reference TRBV3-1 and TRBJ1-1, reads DTAVSQTPKYLVTQMGNDKSIKCEQNLGHDTMYWYKQDSKKFLKIMFSYNNKELIINETVPNRFSPKSPDKAHLNLHINSLELGDSAVYFCASSLGRLEAFFGQGTRLTVV.

The chain couples TRBV12-3 or TRBV12-4 to TRBJ2-3, with a possible D match to TRBD1 (5 bases). The CDR3 has 13 residues. The V gene lost 6 bases and the J gene lost 6 bases, with 13 bases spanning the gap. CDR3 coding DNA: TGTGCCAGCAGCTTCAGGGTAATGGATACGCAGTATTTT. Amino acid sequence: CASSFRVMDTQYF.

This chain links TRBV11-1 with TRBJ1-1, with a weak D call TRBD1 (5 bases). The germline V and J ends were trimmed by 3 bases and 0 bases, with 17 bases remaining between them. The CDR3 runs 17 residues. Looked up from germline, CDR1 is SGHAT and CDR2 is FQDESV (reference sequence). CDR3 coding DNA: TGTGCCAGCAGCTTTATCGCACTGGGGACCCTGAACACTGAAGCTTTCTTT. As protein: CASSFIALGTLNTEAFF.

The DNA of the CDR3 is TGTGCCAGCAGGGGCCCGGACAGGGGGCAAACTGAAGCTTTCTTT. Amino acid sequence: CASRGPDRGQTEAFF. This chain uses TRBV11-1 with TRBJ1-1; 11 positions match TRBD1. Germline V gene data show CDR1 as SGHAT and CDR2 as FQDESV (reference sequence). Trimming at V came to 6 bases and at J to 5 bases, leaving 8 bases not matched to a gene. The CDR3 is 15 residues long. Drawing the rest from reference TRBV11-1 and TRBJ1-1, the complete variable domain is EAEVAQSPRYKITEKSQAVAFWCDPISGHATLYWYRQILGQGPELLVQFQDESVVDDSQLPKDRFSAERLKGVDSTLKIQPAELGDSAMYLCASRGPDRGQTEAFFGQGTRLTVV.

The chain has TRBV29-1 and TRBJ2-7; D is unresolved. There are 12 residues in the CDR3. The germline V and J ends were trimmed by 2 bases and 4 bases, with 9 bases remaining between them. Germline values: CDR1 SQVTM, CDR2 ANQGSEA. CDR3 DNA sequence: TGCAGCGTTGAAATTGGGTTGTACGAGCAGTACTTC. Protein: CSVEIGLYEQYF.

The rearrangement links TRBV12-3 or TRBV12-4 to TRBJ2-2; D not certain. There are 15 residues in the CDR3. Trimming left V 3 bases short and J 3 bases short, with 11 bases between. The CDR3 reads CASSFAGSYTGELFF. CDR3 DNA sequence: TGTGCCAGCAGTTTTGCAGGCTCCTACACCGGGGAGCTGTTTTTT.

V gene TRBV5-1 combines with J gene TRBJ1-4; D possibly corresponds to TRBD1 (6 bases). The V gene lost 0 bases and the J gene lost 5 bases, with 14 bases spanning the gap. CDR3 size: 16 residues. CDR1 and CDR2 (germline): SGHRS, YFSETQ. CDR3 amino acids: CASSLDLGGGNEKLFF. For the CDR3, the DNA is TGCGCCAGCAGCTTGGATTTGGGGGGCGGCAATGAAAAACTGTTTTTT.

This chain joins TRBV12-3 or TRBV12-4 and TRBJ1-6; D not certain. Trimming shortened V by 6 bases and J by 6 bases, and 9 bases separated the two germline ends. The CDR3 extends over 13 amino acids. The CDR3 here is CASSQALNSPLHF. The DNA of the CDR3 is TGTGCCAGCAGCCAGGCCCTTAATTCACCCCTCCACTTT.